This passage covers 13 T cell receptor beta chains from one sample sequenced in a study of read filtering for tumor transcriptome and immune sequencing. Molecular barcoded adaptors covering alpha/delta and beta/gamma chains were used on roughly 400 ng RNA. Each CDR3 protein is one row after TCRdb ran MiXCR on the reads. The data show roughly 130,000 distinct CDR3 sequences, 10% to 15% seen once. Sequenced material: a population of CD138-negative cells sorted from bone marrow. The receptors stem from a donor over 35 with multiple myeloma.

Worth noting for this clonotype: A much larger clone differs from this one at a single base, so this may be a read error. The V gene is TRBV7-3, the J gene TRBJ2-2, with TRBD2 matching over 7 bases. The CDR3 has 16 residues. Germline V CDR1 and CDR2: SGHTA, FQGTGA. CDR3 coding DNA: TGTGCCAGCGGCTTCCATACGGGGGGTGTCACCGGGGAGCTGTTTTTT. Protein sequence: CASGFHTGGVTGELFF. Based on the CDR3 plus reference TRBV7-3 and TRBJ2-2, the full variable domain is GAGVSQTPSNKVTEKGKYVELRCDPISGHTALYWYRQSLGQGPEFLIYFQGTGAADDSGLPNDRFFAVRPEGSVSTLKIQRTERGDSAVYLCASGFHTGGVTGELFFGEGSRLTVL.

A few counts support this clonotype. CDR3 residues: CASSPLQLGTDTQYF. The CDR3 DNA is TGTGCCAGCTCACCACTCCAGCTCGGCACAGATACGCAGTATTTT. This chain uses TRBV18 with TRBJ2-3; D is unresolved. Germline CDR1 and CDR2: KGHSH and LQKENI. The V and J ends lost 1 base and 1 base respectively, with 9 bases between them. The CDR3 runs 15 residues.

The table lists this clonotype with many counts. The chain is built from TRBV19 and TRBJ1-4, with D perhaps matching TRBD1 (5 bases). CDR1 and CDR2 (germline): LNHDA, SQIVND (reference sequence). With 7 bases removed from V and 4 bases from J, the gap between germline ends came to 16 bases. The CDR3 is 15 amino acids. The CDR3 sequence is CASTMERGLNEKLFF. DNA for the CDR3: TGTGCCAGTACCATGGAGAGGGGTCTTAATGAAAAACTGTTTTTT.

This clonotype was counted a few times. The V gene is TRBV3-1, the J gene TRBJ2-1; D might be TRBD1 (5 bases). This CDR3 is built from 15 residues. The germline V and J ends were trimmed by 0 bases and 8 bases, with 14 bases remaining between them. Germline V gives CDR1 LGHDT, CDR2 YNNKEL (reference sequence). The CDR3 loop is CASSQEKGLWDEQFF. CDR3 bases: TGTGCCAGCAGCCAAGAAAAGGGGTTATGGGATGAGCAGTTCTTC.

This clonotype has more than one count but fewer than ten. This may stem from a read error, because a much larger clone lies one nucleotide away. The CDR3 sequence: CASSRDLAGTPNEQFF. DNA for the CDR3: TGCGCCAGCAGCCGAGATTTGGCTGGGACTCCCAATGAGCAGTTCTTC. The chain carries TRBV4-1 and TRBJ2-1; D may be TRBD2 (6 bases). This CDR3 spans 16 amino acids. Germline V gene sequence: CDR1 MGHRA, CDR2 YSYEKL. V lost 4 bases to trimming and J lost 6 bases, with 19 bases between them.

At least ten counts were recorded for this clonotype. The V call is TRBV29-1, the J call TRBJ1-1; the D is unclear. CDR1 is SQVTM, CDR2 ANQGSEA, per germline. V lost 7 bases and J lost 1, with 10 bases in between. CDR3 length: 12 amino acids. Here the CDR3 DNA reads TGCAGCGGTATTCGGGCGAACACTGAAGCTTTCTTT. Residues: CSGIRANTEAFF.

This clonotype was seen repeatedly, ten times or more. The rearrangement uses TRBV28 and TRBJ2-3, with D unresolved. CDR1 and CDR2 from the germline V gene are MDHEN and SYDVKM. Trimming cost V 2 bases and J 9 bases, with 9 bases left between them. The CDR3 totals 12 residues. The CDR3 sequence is CASSLKDATQYF. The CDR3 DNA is TGTGCCAGCAGTTTAAAGGACGCGACGCAGTATTTT. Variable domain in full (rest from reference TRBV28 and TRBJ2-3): DVKVTQSSRYLVKRTGEKVFLECVQDMDHENMFWYRQDPGLGLRLIYFSYDVKMKEKGDIPEGYSVSREKKERFSLILESASTNQTSMYLCASSLKDATQYFGPGTRLTVL.

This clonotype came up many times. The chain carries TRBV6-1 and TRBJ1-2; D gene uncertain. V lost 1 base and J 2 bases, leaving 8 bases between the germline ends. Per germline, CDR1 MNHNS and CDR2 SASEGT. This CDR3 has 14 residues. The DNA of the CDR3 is TGTGCCAGCAGTGAAGGGATCCTGAACTATGGCTACACCTTC. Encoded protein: CASSEGILNYGYTF.

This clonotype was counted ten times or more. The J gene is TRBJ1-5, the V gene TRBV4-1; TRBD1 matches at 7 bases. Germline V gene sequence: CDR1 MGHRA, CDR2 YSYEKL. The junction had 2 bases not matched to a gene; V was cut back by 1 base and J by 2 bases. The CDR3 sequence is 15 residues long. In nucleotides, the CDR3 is TGCGCCAGCAGCCAAGTCGGGACAGGCAATCAGCCCCAGCATTTT. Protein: CASSQVGTGNQPQHF.

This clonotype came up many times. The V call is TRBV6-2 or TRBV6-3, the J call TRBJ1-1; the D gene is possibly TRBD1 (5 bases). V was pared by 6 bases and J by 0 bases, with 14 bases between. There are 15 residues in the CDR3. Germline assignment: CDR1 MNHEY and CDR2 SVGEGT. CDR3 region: CASRRTMGLNTEAFF. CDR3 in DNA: TGTGCCAGCAGACGGACTATGGGGCTGAACACTGAAGCTTTCTTT.

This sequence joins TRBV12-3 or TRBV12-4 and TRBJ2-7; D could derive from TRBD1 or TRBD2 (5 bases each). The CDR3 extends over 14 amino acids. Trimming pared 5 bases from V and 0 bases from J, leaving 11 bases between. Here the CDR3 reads CASSIPGRSYEQYF. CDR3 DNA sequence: TGTGCCAGCAGTATCCCGGGACGCTCCTACGAGCAGTACTTC.

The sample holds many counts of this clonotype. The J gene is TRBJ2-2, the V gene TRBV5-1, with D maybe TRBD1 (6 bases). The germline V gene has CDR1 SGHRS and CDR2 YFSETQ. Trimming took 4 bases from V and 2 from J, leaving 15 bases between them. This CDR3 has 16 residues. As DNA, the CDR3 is TGCGCCAGCAGCCGCTCCGGGACAACAAACACCGGGGAGCTGTTTTTT. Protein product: CASSRSGTTNTGELFF.

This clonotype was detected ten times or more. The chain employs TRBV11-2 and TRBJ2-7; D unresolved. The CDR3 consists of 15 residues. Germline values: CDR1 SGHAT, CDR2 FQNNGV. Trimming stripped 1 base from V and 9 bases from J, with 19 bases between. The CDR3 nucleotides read TGTGCCAGCAGCTTAGCGATGACCCACCGGAGAGGGCAGTACTTC. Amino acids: CASSLAMTHRRGQYF. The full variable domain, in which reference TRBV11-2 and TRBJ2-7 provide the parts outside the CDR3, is EAGVAQSPRYKIIEKRQSVAFWCNPISGHATLYWYQQILGQGPKLLIQFQNNGVVDDSQLPKDRFSAERLKGVDSTLKIQPAKLEDSAVYLCASSLAMTHRRGQYFGPGTRLTVT.